This T cell receptor beta chain was sequenced for a study of blood T cells in healthy people across ages. The second PCR ran about 6 to 12 cycles with a sample-barcoded 5' primer and J-beta primers. The authors tagged each cDNA molecule using a template-switch adaptor with 12 random nucleotides. Per sample, CDR3-containing paired-end reads numbered at least 2.5 million. A single record per CDR3 protein comes from TCRdb applying MiXCR to the 5' RACE reads. Here the sample spans hundreds of thousands of distinct CDR3 sequences, roughly 50% being singletons. This clonotype has a single count. V was trimmed by 4 bases and J by 2 bases, leaving 14 bases between them. The CDR3 has 14 amino acids. Germline loops: CDR1 SQVTM, CDR2 ANQGSEA. Each individual donor underwent a draw of roughly 10 milliliters of peripheral blood. Per sample, at least 6 micrograms of total RNA were extracted.

The sample was blood. The J gene is TRBJ1-1, the V gene TRBV29-1, with unresolved D. The TCR originated in a man aged 40-55 years in good health. The CDR3 is CSVVSLPGNTEAFF. The CDR3 DNA follows: TGCAGCGTTGTCAGTCTCCCAGGCAACACTGAAGCTTTCTTT.